The next 32 T cell receptor beta chains were all read from a single sample in a study of shared clonotypes between healthy human individuals. The assay was immunoSEQ multiplex PCR, and TCRdb's table has in-frame clones only and misses some. The data show 400,000 to 600,000 clones, 60% to 80% seen once. The sequenced sample consisted of PBMCs. The source is a woman aged 35 to 49 in good health. Some clones in this sample may be carry-over from other donors' samples.

The gene calls are TRBV30 and TRBJ1-1, with D possibly matching TRBD1 (6 bases). Per germline, CDR1 GTSNPN and CDR2 SVGIG (reference sequence). The CDR3 consists of 11 residues. V was clipped by 3 bases and J by 6 bases, with 8 bases between them. CDR3 in DNA: TGTGCCTGGAGGGGGGCAGCTGAAGCTTTCTTT. Encoded protein: CAWRGAAEAFF.

In DNA, the CDR3 is TGTGCCAGCAGTGAATCGACAGCCGGCTACAATGAGCAGTTCTTC. It specifies CASSESTAGYNEQFF. This rearrangement joins TRBV25-1 to TRBJ2-1; tentatively, D is TRBD1 (5 bases). This CDR3 contains 15 residues. The germline V gene has CDR1 MGHDK and CDR2 SYGVNS. V lost 1 base to trimming and J lost 3 bases, with 10 bases between them.

The table lists this clone with a count of one. J is TRBJ2-7 and V is TRBV6-5; TRBD1 agrees at 9 bases. Trimming removed 4 bases from V and 3 bases from J; junction bases left unmatched: 10. The CDR3 has 16 amino acids. CDR1 and CDR2 (germline): MNHEY, SVGAGI. CDR3 protein: CASSSHRQGVSYEQYF. DNA of the CDR3: TGTGCCAGCAGTTCCCACCGACAGGGGGTGAGCTACGAGCAGTACTTC.

This rearrangement joins TRBV18 to TRBJ2-1, with 14 bases aligning to TRBD2. The V gene's germline CDR1 is KGHSH and CDR2 LQKENI. Trimming at V came to 0 bases and at J to 1 base, leaving 8 bases not matched to a gene. This CDR3 has 20 amino acids. The CDR3 loop is CASSPPRGTSGSRSYNEQFF. The CDR3 region has the DNA TGTGCCAGCTCACCACCTCGAGGGACTAGCGGGAGTCGGTCCTACAATGAGCAGTTCTTC.

The chain joins TRBV10-3 to TRBJ2-2, with TRBD1 matching 8 bases. Trimming at V came to 6 bases and at J to 6 bases, leaving 3 bases not matched to a gene. CDR3 length: 13 residues. Germline-derived CDR1 and CDR2 are ENHRY and SYGVKD. CDR3 DNA sequence: TGTGCCATCAGGCAGGGGGCTGCCGGGGAGCTGTTTTTT. As protein: CAIRQGAAGELFF.

J is TRBJ2-1 and V is TRBV5-4; D is possibly TRBD1 (5 bases). The CDR3 extends over 14 amino acids. Germline values: CDR1 SGHNT, CDR2 YYREEE (reference sequence). V was trimmed by 7 bases and J by 2 bases, leaving 13 bases between them. For the CDR3, the DNA is TGTGCCAGCCTCCGAGACAGAACCTACAATGAGCAGTTCTTC. It specifies CASLRDRTYNEQFF. Full variable domain (rest looked up from reference TRBV5-4 and TRBJ2-1): ETGVTQSPTHLIKTRGQQVTLRCSSQSGHNTVSWYQQALGQGPQFIFQYYREEENGRGNFPPRFSGLQFPNYSSELNVNALELDDSALYLCASLRDRTYNEQFFGPGTRLTVL.

The V and J genes are TRBV7-2 and TRBJ1-5; D is undetermined. Germline CDR1 reads SGHTA; CDR2 reads FQGNSA. The CDR3 is made up of 12 amino acids. Trimming stripped 7 bases from V and 4 bases from J, with 8 bases between. CDR3 amino acids: CASTTPNQPQHF. The CDR3, as DNA: TGTGCCAGCACTACCCCTAATCAGCCCCAGCATTTT.

This clone was seen a single time. The chain joins TRBV7-9 to TRBJ2-5; D may correspond to TRBD1 or TRBD2 (6 bases each). The DNA matches TRBJ2-7 better at its end, which makes the J call doubtful. The CDR3 consists of 14 residues. The V gene's germline CDR1 is SEHNR and CDR2 FQNEAQ (reference sequence). CDR3 amino acids: CASSLGLGGYEQYF. CDR3 bases: TGTGCCAGCAGCTTAGGACTAGGGGGCTACGAGCAGTACTTC.

The V call is TRBV7-2, the J call TRBJ2-7, with unresolved D. CDR3 size: 13 residues. V was clipped by 4 bases and J by 2 bases, with 9 bases between them. Germline lookup yields CDR1 SGHTA and CDR2 FQGNSA. CDR3 amino acids: CASSSRGPYEQYF. The CDR3, as DNA: TGTGCCAGCAGCTCCCGAGGACCCTACGAGCAGTACTTC.

This clone was picked up a small number of times. V usage is TRBV28 and J usage is TRBJ2-5; no firm D call. This CDR3 has 12 amino acids. V was clipped by 7 bases and J by 4 bases, with 10 bases between them. In germline, CDR1 is MDHEN, CDR2 SYDVKM. CDR3 sequence (DNA): TGTGCCAGCACGACCCCAGGAGAGACCCAGTACTTC. This codes for CASTTPGETQYF.

About this clone itself: With a far larger clone one base away, a read error is the likely cause. Distinct nucleotide sequences in the sample also encode this CDR3. This chain links TRBV7-3 with TRBJ2-1; 11 bases match TRBD2. V was clipped by 5 bases and J by 7 bases; unmatched bases: 7. Per germline, CDR1 SGHTA and CDR2 FQGTGA. The CDR3 is 15 amino acids. The CDR3 region is CASSPTSGSGNEQFF. CDR3 in DNA: TGTGCCAGCAGCCCAACTAGCGGGAGTGGAAATGAGCAGTTCTTC.

Turning to this clone: With a much larger clone just one base away, this may be a read error. V usage is TRBV7-8 and J usage is TRBJ2-2; no reliable D call. The germline V and J ends were trimmed by 4 bases and 3 bases, with 3 bases remaining between them. The CDR3 is 12 amino acids. Per the germline V gene, CDR1 is SGHVS and CDR2 is FQNEAQ. CDR3 protein: CASSSYTGELFF. CDR3 coding DNA: TGTGCCAGCAGCTCCTACACCGGGGAGCTGTTTTTT.

This clone occurred once. The sample has other DNA sequences that encode this CDR3 too. V usage is TRBV7-2 and J usage is TRBJ2-1; D call uncertain. CDR3 size: 13 residues. Trimming removed 2 bases at V and 4 bases at J, with 6 bases between. Looked up from germline, CDR1 is SGHTA and CDR2 is FQGNSA. Here the CDR3 reads CASSLSRYNEQFF. DNA for the CDR3: TGTGCCAGCAGCTTATCCCGGTACAATGAGCAGTTCTTC. The entire variable domain, with the rest obtained from reference TRBV7-2 and TRBJ2-1, is as follows: GAGVSQSPSNKVTEKGKDVELRCDPISGHTALYWYRQSLGQGLEFLIYFQGNSAPDKSGLPSDRFSAERTGGSVSTLTIQRTQQEDSAVYLCASSLSRYNEQFFGPGTRLTVL.

The V call is TRBV2, the J call TRBJ2-5; 10 bases map to TRBD1. The CDR3 has 15 residues. The junction had 4 bases not matched to a gene; V was cut back by 1 base and J by 5 bases. Germline CDR1 and CDR2: SNHLY and FYNNEI. The DNA of the CDR3 is TGTGCCAGCAGTGAAGGACAGGGGGCTTGGGAGACCCAGTACTTC. It yields the protein CASSEGQGAWETQYF. Full variable domain (missing parts from reference TRBV2 and TRBJ2-5): EPEVTQTPSHQVTQMGQEVILRCVPISNHLYFYWYRQILGQKVEFLVSFYNNEISEKSEIFDDQFSVERPDGSNFTLKIRSTKLEDSAMYFCASSEGQGAWETQYFGPGTRLLVL.

The chain uses TRBV5-1 and TRBJ2-2, with D uncertain. The ends were cut back, 4 bases at V and 8 bases at J, with 12 bases in the middle. The germline gives CDR1 SGHRS, CDR2 YFSETQ. CDR3 length: 13 amino acids. The CDR3 spells CASSIDPMGELFF. The CDR3 DNA follows: TGCGCCAGCAGCATCGACCCCATGGGGGAGCTGTTTTTT.

The gene calls are TRBV28 and TRBJ1-4; TRBD1 aligns across 7 bases. This CDR3 is 15 amino acids long. Trimming cost V 4 bases and J 8 bases; bases outside gene matches: 10. Germline V gene sequence: CDR1 MDHEN, CDR2 SYDVKM. CDR3 region: CASSSPGGGYEKLFF. In DNA, the CDR3 is TGTGCCAGCAGTTCGCCAGGGGGGGGGTACGAAAAACTGTTTTTT.

This sequence joins TRBV11-3 and TRBJ2-3, with TRBD1 matching 8 bases. This CDR3 is 14 amino acids long. J gave up 2 bases and V 5 bases, and 3 bases lay outside the gene matches. Germline V CDR1 and CDR2: SGHNT, YENEEA. The CDR3 spells CASSLGQATDTQYF. CDR3 nucleotide sequence: TGTGCCAGCAGCCTGGGACAGGCCACAGATACGCAGTATTTT.

This chain uses TRBV9 with TRBJ2-2, with a tentative D call TRBD2 (6 bases). The CDR3 extends over 15 amino acids. Germline values: CDR1 SGDLS, CDR2 YYNGEE. Deletions cut 0 bases from V and 4 bases from J, with 10 bases between. The CDR3 here is CASSVVAGPTGELFF. The CDR3 DNA sequence: TGTGCCAGCAGCGTAGTTGCGGGACCCACCGGGGAGCTGTTTTTT.

V usage is TRBV7-3 and J usage is TRBJ2-5; perhaps D is TRBD1 or TRBD2 (5 bases each). The germline V gene has CDR1 SGHTA and CDR2 FQGTGA. Deletions cut 1 base from V and 7 bases from J, with 13 bases between. The CDR3 totals 14 residues. The CDR3 DNA follows: TGTGCCAGCAGCTTAATGGGGGATAGTGGGACCCAGTACTTC. It specifies CASSLMGDSGTQYF.

The V and J genes are TRBV7-9 and TRBJ2-1; weak D call: TRBD2 (6 bases). The CDR3 loop spans 15 amino acids. Trimming removed 5 bases from V and 5 bases from J, with 16 bases in between. Germline V gene sequence: CDR1 SEHNR, CDR2 FQNEAQ (reference sequence). CDR3 coding DNA: TGTGCCAGCAGCCCTCCGGGACTGGGAAACAATGAGCAGTTCTTC. Amino acid sequence: CASSPPGLGNNEQFF.

This clone was counted between two and nine times. This chain connects TRBV5-1 to TRBJ1-1, with TRBD1 as a possible D gene (5 bases). Germline V CDR1 and CDR2: SGHRS, YFSETQ. The CDR3 is made up of 16 amino acids. V gave up 1 base and J gave up 4 bases, with 17 bases separating them. In DNA, the CDR3 is TGCGCCAGCAGCTTGTCGGCAGGTGGGGCGGGCACTGAAGCTTTCTTT. Protein sequence: CASSLSAGGAGTEAFF.

The J gene is TRBJ2-7, the V gene TRBV6-6; 7 nucleotides line up with TRBD1. The CDR3 covers 15 residues. Trimming removed 0 bases from V and 5 bases from J; junction bases left unmatched: 7. Germline CDR1 reads MNHNY; CDR2 reads SVGAGI (reference sequence). The chain's CDR3 is CASSYSRTGVHEQYF. The CDR3 bases are TGTGCCAGCAGTTACTCGCGGACAGGTGTCCACGAGCAGTACTTC.

V is TRBV7-8 and J is TRBJ2-3; D may be TRBD2 (5 bases). Germline V lookup: CDR1 SGHVS, CDR2 FQNEAQ. Trimming took off 6 bases at V and 6 bases at J, with 10 bases between the two ends. This CDR3 region has 12 residues. In DNA form, the CDR3 reads TGTGCCAGCAGTTCCGGGGTGGATACGCAGTATTTT. This translates into CASSSGVDTQYF.

To note about this clone: A much larger clonotype is one base distant, so this may be a read error. The rearrangement links TRBV28 to TRBJ1-4, with TRBD1 matching 7 bases. This CDR3 comprises 17 residues. Germline loops: CDR1 MDHEN, CDR2 SYDVKM. The V and J ends lost 6 bases and 8 bases, in that order; junction bases with no gene match: 18. The CDR3 DNA reads TGTGCCAGCAGCGTTTCTGGGGCCGACAGGGCTTCGGAAAAACTGTTTTTT. Residues: CASSVSGADRASEKLFF.

The chain uses TRBV5-1 and TRBJ2-2, with D possibly called TRBD1 or TRBD2 (6 bases each). Germline lookup yields CDR1 SGHRS and CDR2 YFSETQ. The CDR3 totals 15 residues. Trimming pared 3 bases from V and 5 bases from J, leaving 14 bases between. CDR3 region: CASSSRGAATGELFF. CDR3 DNA sequence: TGCGCCAGCAGCTCTAGGGGGGCTGCTACCGGGGAGCTGTTTTTT.

V and J are TRBV7-8 and TRBJ1-4, with 8 nucleotides matching TRBD1. J gave up 10 bases and V 5 bases, and 9 bases lay outside the gene matches. Germline CDR1 is SGHVS and CDR2 is FQNEAQ. The CDR3 is 14 residues long. The CDR3, as DNA: TGTGCCAGCAGCCCCGGGACAGGAGGAGCAAAACTGTTTTTT. Its protein is CASSPGTGGAKLFF.

V and J are TRBV30 and TRBJ2-1; TRBD1 agrees at 8 bases. J gave up 8 bases and V 4 bases, and 4 bases lay outside the gene matches. Germline V gene data show CDR1 as GTSNPN and CDR2 as SVGIG (reference sequence). This CDR3 spans 12 amino acids. The CDR3 loop is CAWTGQGDEQFF. CDR3 sequence (DNA): TGTGCCTGGACCGGACAGGGAGATGAGCAGTTCTTC.

This clone occurred a few times. Other DNA sequences in this sample translate to the same CDR3. The chain carries TRBV5-4 and TRBJ2-5, with D tentatively TRBD2 (5 bases). The CDR3 sequence is 14 residues long. The V gene lost 3 bases and the J gene lost 1 base, with 10 bases spanning the gap. Germline V gene data show CDR1 as SGHNT and CDR2 as YYREEE (reference sequence). CDR3 nucleotide sequence: TGTGCCAGCAGCTCCCGGGATAGCCAAGAGACCCAGTACTTC. Its translation is CASSSRDSQETQYF.

The rearrangement joins TRBV7-9 to TRBJ2-2; 7 bases map to TRBD1. V lost 2 bases, J lost 1 base, and 13 bases stayed unmatched. The CDR3 has 19 amino acids. Germline V gene data show CDR1 as SEHNR and CDR2 as FQNEAQ (reference sequence). CDR3 nucleotide sequence: TGTGCCAGCAGCTTACGTCCTTTAACGGGACAGAAGAACACCGGGGAGCTGTTTTTT. Its translation is CASSLRPLTGQKNTGELFF.

Regarding this clone: Since a much larger clone is just one base distant, this may be a read error. The same CDR3 can be traced to other DNA sequences in this sample. The gene calls are TRBV30 and TRBJ1-1; weak D call: TRBD1 (5 bases). The CDR3 spans 13 residues. The germline CDR1 and CDR2 sequences are GTSNPN and SVGIG (reference sequence). The CDR3 sequence: CAWSIDSGTEAFF. Written as DNA, the CDR3 is TGTGCCTGGAGTATAGACAGTGGGACTGAAGCCTTCTTT.

The gene calls are TRBV5-4 and TRBJ2-2; D perhaps matches TRBD1 (6 bases). V lost 2 bases and J lost 1, with 9 bases in between. Looked up from germline, CDR1 is SGHNT and CDR2 is YYREEE (reference sequence). This CDR3 region has 15 residues. The CDR3 DNA is TGTGCCAGCAGCTTTACACAGGGGAACACCGGGGAGCTGTTTTTT. Translating it yields CASSFTQGNTGELFF. The full variable domain, with the rest looked up from reference TRBV5-4 and TRBJ2-2, is ETGVTQSPTHLIKTRGQQVTLRCSSQSGHNTVSWYQQALGQGPQFIFQYYREEENGRGNFPPRFSGLQFPNYSSELNVNALELDDSALYLCASSFTQGNTGELFFGEGSRLTVL.

V and J are TRBV7-6 and TRBJ1-4; 11 nucleotides align to TRBD1. Germline values: CDR1 SGHVS, CDR2 FNYEAQ. V trimming: 5 bases; J trimming: 3 bases; junction bases outside the gene matches: 11. The CDR3 runs 18 residues. CDR3 region: CASSLGVGQGAANEKLFF. The CDR3 coding sequence is TGTGCCAGCAGCCTAGGTGTTGGACAGGGGGCGGCTAATGAAAAACTGTTTTTT.